The rows below give T cell receptor beta chains drawn from one sample of a study of cytomegalovirus exposure and HLA in healthy donors. Method: immunoSEQ multiplex PCR; TCRdb's copy keeps in-frame clones and lacks some. The table has about 130,000 clones, more than 70% seen once. Sequenced material: PBMCs. All receptors come from a man in his forties in good health and CMV-seronegative. Each CDR3 is given with its conserved first and last residue. The D gene is left open where the match is weak. A clone size is listed for some rows: how often the clone was seen (once, few, many), or a class if it is expanded.

clone_size: NA
j_call: TRBJ2-7
v_call: TRBV10-3
d_call: TRBD1
cdr3_aa: CAISPGQGAREQYF
cdr3_nt: TGTGCCATCAGCCCGGGACAGGGGGCACGCGAGCAGTACTTC

clone_size: NA
j_call: TRBJ2-5
v_call: TRBV10-3
d_call: TRBD1
cdr3_aa: CATRPGQGQETQYF
cdr3_nt: TGTGCCACCAGGCCGGGACAGGGTCAAGAGACCCAGTACTTC

clone_size: NA
j_call: TRBJ2-1
v_call: TRBV27
d_call: TRBD2
cdr3_aa: CASSPGLAGRHNEQFF
cdr3_nt: TGTGCCAGCAGTCCGGGACTAGCGGGCCGTCACAATGAGCAGTTCTTC

clone_size: once
j_call: TRBJ1-2
v_call: TRBV9
d_call: NA
cdr3_aa: CASSPLDHEGVGYGYTF
cdr3_nt: TGTGCCAGCAGCCCTCTCGATCATGAGGGAGTAGGCTATGGCTACACCTTC

clone_size: NA
j_call: TRBJ1-4
v_call: TRBV18
d_call: NA
cdr3_aa: CASSPPGLRENEKLFF
cdr3_nt: TGTGCCAGCTCACCACCGGGACTTAGGGAGAATGAAAAACTGTTTTTT

clone_size: NA
j_call: TRBJ2-6
v_call: TRBV7-8
d_call: NA
cdr3_aa: CASSPGRAQSF
cdr3_nt: TGTGCCAGCAGCCCGGGCAGGGCACAATCGTTC

clone_size: NA
j_call: TRBJ2-7
v_call: TRBV15
d_call: NA
cdr3_aa: CATSRDRTYEQYF
cdr3_nt: TGTGCCACCAGCAGAGATAGAACCTACGAGCAGTACTTC

clone_size: NA
j_call: TRBJ1-1
v_call: TRBV6-5
d_call: NA
cdr3_aa: CASSYSRGRVTEAFF
cdr3_nt: TGTGCCAGCAGTTACTCGAGAGGGCGGGTGACTGAAGCTTTCTTT

clone_size: few
j_call: TRBJ1-1
v_call: TRBV4-3
d_call: NA
cdr3_aa: CASSLTRNTEAFF
cdr3_nt: TGCGCCAGCAGCCTTACGAGGAACACTGAAGCTTTCTTT

clone_size: few
j_call: TRBJ1-4
v_call: TRBV5-1
d_call: NA
cdr3_aa: CASSSLGGPEKLFF
cdr3_nt: TGCGCCAGCAGCTCCCTGGGGGGGCCGGAAAAACTGTTTTTT

clone_size: NA
j_call: TRBJ2-7
v_call: TRBV11-2
d_call: NA
cdr3_aa: CASSRVFLGSEQYF
cdr3_nt: TGTGCCAGCAGCCGCGTGTTTTTGGGCTCCGAGCAGTACTTC

clone_size: NA
j_call: TRBJ2-4
v_call: TRBV7-2
d_call: TRBD1
cdr3_aa: CASSVGQGKNIQYF
cdr3_nt: TGTGCCAGCAGCGTCGGACAGGGAAAAAACATTCAGTACTTC

clone_size: NA
j_call: TRBJ2-3
v_call: TRBV6-1
d_call: TRBD2
cdr3_aa: CASSEASGSADTQYF
cdr3_nt: TGTGCCAGCAGTGAGGCTAGCGGGAGTGCAGATACGCAGTATTTT

clone_size: NA
j_call: TRBJ1-5
v_call: TRBV10-3
d_call: NA
cdr3_aa: CAKGLQYSNQPQHF
cdr3_nt: TGTGCCAAGGGACTCCAATATAGCAATCAGCCCCAGCATTTT

clone_size: NA
j_call: TRBJ2-7
v_call: TRBV28
d_call: TRBD1
cdr3_aa: CASSFRDRFYEQYF
cdr3_nt: TGTGCCAGCAGTTTCCGGGACAGATTCTACGAGCAGTACTTC

clone_size: NA
j_call: TRBJ1-2
v_call: TRBV25-1
d_call: NA
cdr3_aa: CASSLQGMNYGYTF
cdr3_nt: TGTGCCAGCAGCCTCCAGGGGATGAACTATGGCTACACCTTC